Sequencing of this T cell receptor beta chain was carried out in a study of T-cell reconstitution after alpha-beta-depleted transplantation in children. Broader study findings: Roughly two months post-transplant, alpha-beta T cells reportedly originated from several hundred graft clones that had expanded. After one year, T-cell counts and TCRbeta diversity mostly came from new T cells.

The CDR3 length is 16 residues. Trimming removed 0 bases from V and 4 bases from J, with 15 bases in between. Germline V gives CDR1 SGHRS, CDR2 YFSETQ. This clonotype appeared many times. Its antigen is still unknown. Preparation of the TCRbeta library involved a method that used unique molecular identifiers. Via MiXCR, TCRdb re-called the PCR reads, giving one row per CDR3 protein. The sample consists of 200,000 to 250,000 distinct CDR3 sequences, under 13% of them appearing once. The rearrangement uses TRBV5-1 and TRBJ2-3; perhaps TRBD1 as D (6 bases). This TCR derives from a child younger than two with acute myeloid leukemia, due to receive a stem cell transplant. The sample was PBMCs, taken before TCRalphabeta/CD19-depleted stem cell transplant. CDR3 nucleotide sequence: TGCGCCAGCAGCTTGGGCAGGGGTTTCCGGCCAGATACGCAGTATTTT. It specifies CASSLGRGFRPDTQYF.